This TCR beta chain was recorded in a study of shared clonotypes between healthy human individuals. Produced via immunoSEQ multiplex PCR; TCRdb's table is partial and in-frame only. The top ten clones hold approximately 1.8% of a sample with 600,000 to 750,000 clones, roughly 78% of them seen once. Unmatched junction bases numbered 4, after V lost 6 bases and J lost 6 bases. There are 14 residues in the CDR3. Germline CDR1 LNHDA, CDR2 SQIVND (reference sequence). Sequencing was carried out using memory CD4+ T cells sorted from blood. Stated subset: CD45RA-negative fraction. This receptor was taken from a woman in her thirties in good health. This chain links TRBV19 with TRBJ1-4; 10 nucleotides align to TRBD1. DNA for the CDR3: TGTGCCAGTAGCGTCGGGACAGGGGATGAAAAACTGTTTTTT. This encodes CASSVGTGDEKLFF.